A single sample gave rise to the 8 T cell receptor beta chains below, sequenced in a study of shared T cell receptors in the human thymus. Libraries were prepared by immunoSEQ multiplex PCR; TCRdb keeps only in-frame clonotypes and omits some of them. Among some 720,000 clones listed, around nine tenths were seen once. This same sample was also part of a study on human thymus T cells.

The specimen was thymocytes. Receptors were obtained from a boy under two years old with a congenital heart defect.

V is TRBV25-1 and J is TRBJ2-5; D is uncertain. The J call may not be correct, given that the DNA end is closer to TRBJ2-7. Germline CDR1 is MGHDK and CDR2 is SYGVNS. There are 13 residues in the CDR3. The CDR3 spells CASSEPPSTEQYF. The CDR3 region has the DNA TGTGCCAGCAGTGAACCCCCGTCCACCGAGCAGTACTTC.

This rearrangement joins TRBV7-6 to TRBJ1-2, with 7 bases that match TRBD1. Germline V gives CDR1 SGHVS, CDR2 FNYEAQ. This CDR3 is 15 amino acids long. The J segment lost 1 base and the V segment lost 10 bases, leaving 12 bases of the junction unmatched. The CDR3 sequence is CATRGRQGDNYGYTF. DNA for the CDR3: TGTGCCACCCGTGGGCGACAGGGCGATAACTATGGCTACACCTTC.

The CDR3 loop is CASSYSGTKTEAFF. Here the CDR3 DNA reads TGTGCCAGCAGTTATTCCGGGACAAAGACTGAAGCTTTCTTT. V is TRBV6-6 and J is TRBJ1-1, with TRBD1 as a possible D gene (6 bases). The CDR3 has 14 residues. Germline CDR1 MNHNY, CDR2 SVGAGI (reference sequence). V shed 3 bases and J shed 5 bases, with 13 bases lying between them.

This rearrangement joins TRBV7-3 to TRBJ2-3, with unresolved D. The CDR3 is 14 residues long. The V end was cut by 5 bases, the J end by 1 base, with 10 bases between. Germline CDR1 reads SGHTA; CDR2 reads FQGTGA. The CDR3 DNA is TGTGCCAGCAGCCACGGGTGCGGCACAGATACGCAGTATTTT. It is translated as CASSHGCGTDTQYF. The whole variable domain, remainder taken from reference TRBV7-3 and TRBJ2-3, is GAGVSQTPSNKVTEKGKYVELRCDPISGHTALYWYRQSLGQGPEFLIYFQGTGAADDSGLPNDRFFAVRPEGSVSTLKIQRTERGDSAVYLCASSHGCGTDTQYFGPGTRLTVL.

The chain links TRBV27 to TRBJ2-7, with D maybe TRBD2 (5 bases). V gave up 2 bases and J gave up 0 bases, with 11 bases separating them. This CDR3 is 15 amino acids long. Germline values: CDR1 MNHEY, CDR2 SMNVEV (reference sequence). In DNA, the CDR3 is TGTGCCAGCAGTTTAAACCCTAGCAGCTCCTACGAGCAGTACTTC. This translates into CASSLNPSSSYEQYF.

This chain connects TRBV2 to TRBJ2-1; TRBD1 is a possible D gene (5 bases). V was cut by 2 bases and J by 1 base, with 9 bases left in between. The CDR3 has 15 amino acids. The V gene's germline CDR1 is SNHLY and CDR2 FYNNEI. In nucleotides, the CDR3 is TGTGCCAGCAGTGAATCGCAGGGTTCCTACAATGAGCAGTTCTTC. It yields the protein CASSESQGSYNEQFF.

This clone turned up a few times. The chain employs TRBV15 and TRBJ1-2; 7 nucleotides agree with TRBD1. V gave up 5 bases and J gave up 4 bases; unmatched junction bases: 10. Per the germline V gene, CDR1 is LNHNV and CDR2 is YYDKDF (reference sequence). CDR3 length: 15 residues. CDR3 DNA: TGTGCCACCAGCCCCCCTGGGACAGCGACCTATGGCTACACCTTC. This codes for CATSPPGTATYGYTF.

The CDR3 coding sequence is TGTGCCACGTTCCGAGTAAGCACAGATACGCAGTATTTT. Its translation: CATFRVSTDTQYF. The V call is TRBV6-5, the J call TRBJ2-3, with no clear D. The CDR3 has 13 residues. The V end lost 10 bases, the J end lost 0 bases, and 11 bases lay between the germline ends. Germline V gene data show CDR1 as MNHEY and CDR2 as SVGAGI.